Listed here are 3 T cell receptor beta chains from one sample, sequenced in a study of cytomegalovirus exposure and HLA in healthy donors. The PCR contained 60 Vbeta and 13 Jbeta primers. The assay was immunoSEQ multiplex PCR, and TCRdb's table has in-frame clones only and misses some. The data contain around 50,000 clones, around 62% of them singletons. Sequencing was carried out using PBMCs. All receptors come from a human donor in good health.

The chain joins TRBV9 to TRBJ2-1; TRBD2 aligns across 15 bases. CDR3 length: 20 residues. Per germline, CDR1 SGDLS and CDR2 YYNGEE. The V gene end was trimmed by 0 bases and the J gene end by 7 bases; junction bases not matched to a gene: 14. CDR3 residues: CASSVGPGLAGGLLLNEQFF. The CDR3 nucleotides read TGTGCCAGCAGCGTAGGTCCGGGACTAGCGGGGGGTCTCTTATTAAATGAGCAGTTCTTC.

CDR3 sequence (DNA): TGCGCCAGCAGTAGAGAGCGGGGAATAGGTTACAATGAGCAGTTCTTC. Translated, it gives CASSRERGIGYNEQFF. The chain has TRBV4-1 and TRBJ2-1; 7 bases agree with TRBD2. The CDR3 is 16 amino acids. Unmatched junction bases numbered 12, after V lost 6 bases and J lost 4 bases. CDR1 and CDR2 from the germline V gene are MGHRA and YSYEKL.

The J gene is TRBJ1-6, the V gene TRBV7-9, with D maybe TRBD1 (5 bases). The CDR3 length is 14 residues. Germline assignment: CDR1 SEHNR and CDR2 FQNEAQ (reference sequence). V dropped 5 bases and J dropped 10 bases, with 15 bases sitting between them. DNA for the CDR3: TGTGCCAGCAGCATCCAACGGGGGGGATCACCCCTCCACTTT. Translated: CASSIQRGGSPLHF.